The next 24 T cell receptor beta chains were all read from a single sample in a study of identifying expanded T cells in peripheral blood. Some clones are missing from TCRdb's copy, which holds only in-frame ones; the method was immunoSEQ multiplex PCR. This sample yields 50,000 to 75,000 clones, of which approximately 82% are seen a single time; under 20% belongs to the top ten. Sequencing was done on a sample of blood. The receptors derive from a person between 18 and 70 years old in good health.

J is TRBJ2-1 and V is TRBV7-3; D assignment may be TRBD1 or TRBD2 (5 bases each). The CDR3 covers 14 residues. Germline loops: CDR1 SGHTA, CDR2 FQGTGA. V lost 2 bases and J lost 8, with 13 bases in between. CDR3 residues: CASSLSPMGDEQFF. The CDR3 nucleotides read TGTGCCAGCAGCTTATCCCCGATGGGGGATGAGCAGTTCTTC. Based on the CDR3 plus reference TRBV7-3 and TRBJ2-1, the full variable domain is GAGVSQTPSNKVTEKGKYVELRCDPISGHTALYWYRQSLGQGPEFLIYFQGTGAADDSGLPNDRFFAVRPEGSVSTLKIQRTERGDSAVYLCASSLSPMGDEQFFGPGTRLTVL.

The V gene is TRBV14, the J gene TRBJ1-1; no definite D call. Germline V gene sequence: CDR1 SGHDN, CDR2 FVKESK. This CDR3 comprises 13 residues. The germline V and J ends were trimmed by 0 bases and 1 base, with 3 bases remaining between them. The DNA for the CDR3 is TGTGCCAGCAGCCAAGATGGGAACACTGAAGCTTTCTTT. Its translation: CASSQDGNTEAFF.

The J gene is TRBJ1-1, the V gene TRBV5-1, with D hard to call. The CDR3 contains 15 residues. CDR1 SGHRS and CDR2 YFSETQ come from the germline V gene. The V end was cut by 0 bases, the J end by 3 bases, with 12 bases between. In DNA form, the CDR3 reads TGCGCCAGCAGCTTGGAAAGACCGACGTACACTGAAGCTTTCTTT. The encoded protein is CASSLERPTYTEAFF.

This rearrangement joins TRBV7-8 to TRBJ2-2, with D perhaps TRBD2 (7 bases). Germline values: CDR1 SGHVS, CDR2 FQNEAQ. The V and J ends lost 5 bases and 1 base respectively, with 14 bases between them. This CDR3 region has 16 residues. In nucleotides, the CDR3 is TGTGCCAGCAGCGAAAGGGGGGGTCTGAACACCGGGGAGCTGTTTTTT. Its translation: CASSERGGLNTGELFF. Supplemented by reference TRBV7-8 and TRBJ2-2, the full variable domain reads GAGVSQSPRYKVAKRGQDVALRCDPISGHVSLFWYQQALGQGPEFLTYFQNEAQLDKSGLPSDRFFAERPEGSVSTLKIQRTQQEDSAVYLCASSERGGLNTGELFFGEGSRLTVL.

The J gene is TRBJ2-1, the V gene TRBV15; D perhaps matches TRBD1 (6 bases). This CDR3 has 16 amino acids. Trimming took 1 base from V and 5 from J, leaving 15 bases between them. Germline lookup yields CDR1 LNHNV and CDR2 YYDKDF (reference sequence). The CDR3 protein is CATSRVGRGSDNEQFF. The CDR3 DNA sequence: TGTGCCACCAGCAGAGTGGGCAGGGGAAGCGACAATGAGCAGTTCTTC.

Note on this clone: The junction does not match germline at one end; this may be a read error. The genes are TRBV6-1 and TRBJ1-3; TRBD1 matches at 9 bases. Germline lookup yields CDR1 MNHNS and CDR2 SASEGT. The CDR3 loop spans 14 amino acids. CDR3 sequence reads: CASSTGQGGNTVYF. CDR3 nucleotides: TGTGCCAGCAGTACGGGACAGGGAGGAAACACCGTATATTTT.

The rearrangement uses TRBV19 and TRBJ2-3, with TRBD2 matching 11 bases. Per the germline V gene, CDR1 is LNHDA and CDR2 is SQIVND (reference sequence). The CDR3 runs to 17 residues. The V and J ends lost 6 bases and 2 bases, in that order; junction bases with no gene match: 10. This CDR3 is CASSSSGTSGVTDTQYF. The CDR3 DNA sequence: TGTGCCAGTAGCTCCTCCGGGACTAGCGGTGTCACAGATACGCAGTATTTT.

The table lists this clone with a count of one. The chain combines TRBV11-2 with TRBJ1-2; no reliable D call. Germline loops: CDR1 SGHAT, CDR2 FQNNGV. V was pared by 2 bases and J by 0 bases, with 4 bases between. The CDR3 has 13 residues. The CDR3 loop reads CASSLSTNYGYTF. CDR3 bases: TGTGCCAGCAGCTTAAGTACTAACTATGGCTACACCTTC.

The rearrangement uses TRBV6-4 and TRBJ2-1, with D perhaps TRBD1 (6 bases). The CDR3 runs to 15 residues. Deletions cut 6 bases from V and 7 bases from J, with 19 bases between. Germline V CDR1 and CDR2: MRHNA, SNTAGT. CDR3 DNA: TGTGCCAGCAGCCCACAGGGAGAAAGTGGTAATGAGCAGTTCTTC. This sequence encodes CASSPQGESGNEQFF.

The CDR3 DNA reads TGCGCCAGCAGTGAGTCGCTGGGGCACGGCTACACCTTC. Its protein is CASSESLGHGYTF. The J gene is TRBJ1-2, the V gene TRBV10-2, with a weak D call TRBD1 (5 bases). V lost 0 bases and J lost 8, with 10 bases in between. Germline CDR1 is WSHSY and CDR2 is SAAADI. The CDR3 runs to 13 residues.

The chain employs TRBV18 and TRBJ2-5; 7 nucleotides line up with TRBD1. This CDR3 spans 13 amino acids. Germline CDR1 reads KGHSH; CDR2 reads LQKENI. Unmatched junction bases numbered 3, after V lost 6 bases and J lost 2 bases. CDR3 sequence: CASSQGVQETQYF. Here the CDR3 DNA reads TGTGCCAGCTCTCAGGGGGTTCAAGAGACCCAGTACTTC.

Here the CDR3 DNA reads TGTGCCATCAGTAAACGAAGCGGGGGTGAAGCTTTCTTT. This sequence encodes CAISKRSGGEAFF. The gene calls are TRBV10-3 and TRBJ1-1, with D possibly being TRBD1 (5 bases). The length of the CDR3 is 13 residues. The germline V gene has CDR1 ENHRY and CDR2 SYGVKD. Trimming took 5 bases from V and 7 from J, leaving 14 bases between them.

The chain recombines TRBV5-1 with TRBJ2-7; D is unclear. The CDR3 has 12 residues. From germline, CDR1 is SGHRS and CDR2 YFSETQ. Deletions cut 4 bases from V and 4 bases from J, with 9 bases between. CDR3 amino acids: CASSLDLYEQYF. CDR3 coding DNA: TGCGCCAGCAGCCTAGATCTTTACGAGCAGTACTTC.

This sequence joins TRBV7-2 and TRBJ1-1; 8 nucleotides agree with TRBD1. In germline, CDR1 is SGHTA, CDR2 FQGNSA. CDR3 length equals 14 residues. V trimming: 6 bases; J trimming: 7 bases; junction bases outside the gene matches: 10. The CDR3 sequence is CASSFKTDRDEAFF. The DNA for the CDR3 is TGTGCCAGCAGTTTCAAGACGGACAGGGATGAAGCTTTCTTT. Using reference TRBV7-2 and TRBJ1-1 for the parts outside the CDR3, the full variable domain is GAGVSQSPSNKVTEKGKDVELRCDPISGHTALYWYRQSLGQGLEFLIYFQGNSAPDKSGLPSDRFSAERTGGSVSTLTIQRTQQEDSAVYLCASSFKTDRDEAFFGQGTRLTVV.

This rearrangement joins TRBV30 to TRBJ1-6, with unresolved D. CDR1 is GTSNPN, CDR2 SVGIG, per germline (reference sequence). The CDR3 is made up of 15 amino acids. V dropped 1 base and J dropped 6 bases, with 13 bases sitting between them. The CDR3 DNA reads as TGTGCCTGGAGTGGGCCGTTACGGACTAATTCACCCCTCCACTTT. Translated: CAWSGPLRTNSPLHF.

The chain carries TRBV7-6 and TRBJ2-2, with D unresolved. Trimming stripped 3 bases from V and 6 bases from J, with 11 bases between. This CDR3 is 14 amino acids long. Germline values: CDR1 SGHVS, CDR2 FNYEAQ. The chain's CDR3 is CASSFPRGAGELFF. Here the CDR3 DNA reads TGTGCCAGCAGCTTCCCCCGCGGAGCCGGGGAGCTGTTTTTT.

The chain links TRBV11-3 to TRBJ2-2; a possible D gene is TRBD1 (6 bases). The V end lost 1 base, the J end lost 5 bases, and 23 bases lay between the germline ends. Germline V gene lookup returns CDR1 SGHNT and CDR2 YENEEA. The CDR3 runs 19 residues. CDR3 nucleotide sequence: TGTGCCAGCAGCTTAGGACCGCTCCGACAGGCAAATCGGACCGGGGAGCTGTTTTTT. Residues: CASSLGPLRQANRTGELFF.

The rearrangement links TRBV12-5 to TRBJ2-1, with D unresolved. The length of the CDR3 is 12 residues. Germline assignment: CDR1 LGHNT and CDR2 FRNRAP. V was clipped by 1 base and J by 8 bases, with 6 bases between them. The CDR3 bases are TGTGCTAGTGGTTTGGACTGGCATGAGCAGTTCTTC. As protein: CASGLDWHEQFF.

The sample holds a few counts of this clone. The chain couples TRBV5-1 to TRBJ1-2; D is undetermined. Trimming took 0 bases from V and 5 from J, leaving 14 bases between them. Per the germline V gene, CDR1 is SGHRS and CDR2 is YFSETQ. This CDR3 is built from 15 residues. The CDR3 DNA is TGCGCCAGCAGCTTGGCCGCCGCGACACTTTATGGCTACACCTTC. Translating it yields CASSLAAATLYGYTF. The whole variable domain, filled in from reference TRBV5-1 and TRBJ1-2, reads KAGVTQTPRYLIKTRGQQVTLSCSPISGHRSVSWYQQTPGQGLQFLFEYFSETQRNKGNFPGRFSGRQFSNSRSEMNVSTLELGDSALYLCASSLAAATLYGYTFGSGTRLTVV.

The table lists this clone with a few counts. V and J are TRBV5-5 and TRBJ2-3; no firm D call. CDR1 and CDR2 (germline): SGHKS, YYEKEE (reference sequence). V was shortened by 3 bases and J by 3 bases, with 8 bases between the two germline ends. The CDR3 has 13 residues. The CDR3 DNA sequence: TGTGCCAGCAGCTACTGGGAAACAGATACGCAGTATTTT. Translating gives CASSYWETDTQYF.

The chain joins TRBV11-2 to TRBJ1-2; D is unclear. Looked up from germline, CDR1 is SGHAT and CDR2 is FQNNGV. Trimming took off 0 bases at V and 5 bases at J, with 10 bases between the two ends. This CDR3 contains 14 residues. Written as DNA, the CDR3 is TGTGCCAGCAGCTTAGAGTCGGCGGTATATGGCTACACCTTC. Its protein is CASSLESAVYGYTF.

This chain links TRBV7-9 with TRBJ1-4; D is possibly TRBD1 (5 bases). Trimming cost V 4 bases and J 4 bases, with 13 bases left between them. Germline-derived CDR1 and CDR2 are SEHNR and FQNEAQ (reference sequence). This CDR3 has 15 residues. The CDR3 nucleotides read TGTGCCAGCAGCTCGCAGGCGGGGGGTAATGAAAAACTGTTTTTT. Encoded protein: CASSSQAGGNEKLFF.

This chain links TRBV5-1 with TRBJ1-2; tentatively, D is TRBD1 (5 bases). CDR3 length: 15 amino acids. Germline V gene lookup returns CDR1 SGHRS and CDR2 YFSETQ. V was clipped by 4 bases and J by 0 bases, with 13 bases between them. The DNA of the CDR3 is TGCGCCAGCAGCCCGGGACTCCAAGCTAACTATGGCTACACCTTC. Translating gives CASSPGLQANYGYTF.

Details on this clone: At the DNA level, this CDR3 is encoded by other sequences in the same sample as well. V gene TRBV18 combines with J gene TRBJ1-2; D is undetermined. CDR3 length: 15 amino acids. V lost 2 bases, J lost 3 bases, and 13 bases lay in between. Germline V lookup: CDR1 KGHSH, CDR2 LQKENI. The CDR3 bases are TGTGCCAGCTCACCAGACTCCTCGGGAGACTATGGCTACACCTTC. It encodes CASSPDSSGDYGYTF.